This TCR beta chain was sequenced for a study of cytotoxic CD8 clonotypes in ibrutinib-treated CLL. Study as a whole: For this cohort, patients were about a dozen relapsed/refractory and around 15 treatment-naive, while under 18 were IGHV unmutated. Study findings and constraints: Clonality was elevated at ibrutinib response and had returned toward baseline at progression. Exceeding age-matched healthy donors, baseline clonality also tracked the counts of circulating CD8+ T cells.

Only a few counts were recorded for this clone. The antigen is undetermined. The CDR3 totals 12 residues. With 4 bases removed from V and 8 bases from J, the gap between germline ends came to 11 bases. Germline V lookup: CDR1 SGHNT, CDR2 YENEEA. TCRdb keeps only in-frame clones here, not all; method: immunoSEQ multiplex PCR. The sample consists of hundreds of thousands of clones, 70% of them appearing once. This receptor was taken from a human donor with chronic lymphocytic leukemia. The chain recombines TRBV11-3 with TRBJ1-1, with a tentative D call TRBD1 (5 bases). The sequencing here drew on PBMCs, taken after 24 months of ibrutinib treatment. The DNA for the CDR3 is TGTGCCAGCAGCTCCCATGGGGCCGAAGCTTTCTTT. Translating it yields CASSSHGAEAFF.